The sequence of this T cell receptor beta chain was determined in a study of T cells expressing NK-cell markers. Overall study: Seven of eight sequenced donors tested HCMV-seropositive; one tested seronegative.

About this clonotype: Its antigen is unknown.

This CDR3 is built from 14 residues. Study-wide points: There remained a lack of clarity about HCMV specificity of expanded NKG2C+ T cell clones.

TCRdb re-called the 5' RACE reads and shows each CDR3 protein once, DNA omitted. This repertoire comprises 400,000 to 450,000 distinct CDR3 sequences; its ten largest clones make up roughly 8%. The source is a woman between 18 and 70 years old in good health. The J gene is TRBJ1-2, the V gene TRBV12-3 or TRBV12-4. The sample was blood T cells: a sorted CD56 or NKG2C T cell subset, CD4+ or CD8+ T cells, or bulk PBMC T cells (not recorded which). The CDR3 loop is CASSLRSRAYGYTF.